The present T cell receptor beta chain was sequenced within a study of blood T cell repertoires in COVID-19. Whole-study context: Acute and convalescent COVID-19 samples came from the United States, Italy and Spain. The cDNA or gDNA used as material had been derived from T cells, B-cell-depleted T cells, or PBMCs.

The length of the CDR3 is 13 residues. The V gene lost 5 bases and the J gene lost 5 bases, with 10 bases spanning the gap. Germline CDR1 reads SEHNR; CDR2 reads FQNEAQ (reference sequence). In the original processing: Nucleated cell counts were estimated from reference gene primer amplification. Sequenced by immunoSEQ multiplex PCR; TCRdb stores in-frame clones only, minus some. V and J calls and clone size are given by that table; D and trimming were obtained from the DNA. The sample has tens of thousands of clones, about nine tenths seen once; the top ten hold 24%. Sequencing was performed on peripheral blood. This TCR was recovered from a human donor with active COVID-19. The donor label of this sample is uncertain. The V gene is TRBV7-9, the J gene TRBJ2-1; D unresolved. The CDR3 reads CASSLGSDNEQFF. The CDR3 coding sequence is TGTGCCAGCAGCCTCGGGTCCGACAATGAGCAGTTCTTC.